One sample yielded the 21 T cell receptor beta chains listed below, sequenced in a study of T cell clones after liver transplantation. Using immunoSEQ multiplex PCR, the repertoire was profiled, and TCRdb retains in-frame clones only, with some absent. The sample holds more than 95,000 clones; 75% to 85% are singletons and the top ten take roughly 0.9%. Sample: CD4+ T cells from blood, taken before liver transplant. The receptors were sampled from a human donor who received a liver transplant.

V gene TRBV7-4 combines with J gene TRBJ1-4; 9 bases are shared with TRBD1. V lost 1 base and J lost 8; bases outside the gene matches: 11. The CDR3 contains 17 residues. Germline CDR1 reads SGHVT; CDR2 reads SQSDAQ. The CDR3 spells CASSLGRTGVIKEKLFF. In DNA form, the CDR3 reads TGTGCCAGCAGCTTAGGACGGACAGGGGTTATTAAAGAAAAACTGTTTTTT.

The chain combines TRBV20-1 with TRBJ2-1; D not resolved. In germline, CDR1 is DFQATT, CDR2 SNEGSKA (reference sequence). V lost 3 bases to trimming and J lost 7 bases, with 7 bases between them. The CDR3 totals 11 residues. The CDR3 is CSASTGNEQFF. Here the CDR3 DNA reads TGCAGTGCTAGTACGGGTAATGAGCAGTTCTTC.

The V call is TRBV5-4, the J call TRBJ2-3; D possibly matches TRBD1 or TRBD2 (5 bases each). Trimming left V 7 bases short and J 2 bases short, with 14 bases between. CDR3 size: 14 residues. The germline V gene encodes CDR1 SGHNT and CDR2 YYREEE (reference sequence). CDR3 in amino acids: CASGTEKYTDTQYF. The CDR3 DNA sequence: TGTGCCAGCGGGACGGAGAAATACACAGATACGCAGTATTTT.

This clone was seen just once. The junction and the germline gene differ at one end; a read error may be behind it. The rearrangement joins TRBV7-3 to TRBJ2-3, with D hard to call. This CDR3 has 14 residues. CDR1 is SGHTA and CDR2 is FQGTGA in the germline V gene. DNA of the CDR3: TGTGCCAGCAGCTTAAGGGATAGCAGAGATACGCAGTATTTT. This gives the protein CASSLRDSRDTQYF.

The chain couples TRBV4-3 to TRBJ1-1; D remains ambiguous. CDR1 and CDR2 from the germline V gene are LGHNA and YSLEER. This CDR3 region has 14 residues. Trimming shortened V by 0 bases and J by 8 bases, and 13 bases separated the two germline ends. CDR3 in amino acids: CASSQDPLLGEAFF. DNA of the CDR3: TGCGCCAGCAGCCAAGATCCGCTCCTCGGGGAAGCTTTCTTT.

V gene TRBV5-5 combines with J gene TRBJ2-7; D uncertain. Germline CDR1 and CDR2: SGHKS and YYEKEE (reference sequence). V lost 3 bases and J 7 bases, leaving 17 bases between the germline ends. This CDR3 comprises 14 residues. CDR3 protein: CASSSPGPTGEQYF. The DNA for the CDR3 is TGTGCCAGCAGCTCGCCGGGCCCCACTGGGGAGCAGTACTTC.

J is TRBJ1-1 and V is TRBV5-1; TRBD1 agrees at 9 bases. Germline loops: CDR1 SGHRS, CDR2 YFSETQ. CDR3 length equals 17 residues. The ends lost 0 bases at V and 0 bases at J; junction bases unmatched: 6. The CDR3, as DNA: TGCGCCAGCAGCTTGGAACGGACAGGGGTTATGAACACTGAAGCTTTCTTT. Translated: CASSLERTGVMNTEAFF.

This clone has just one count. The CDR3 here is CASSPQVKETQYF. In nucleotides, the CDR3 is TGTGCCAGCTCACCACAAGTAAAAGAGACCCAGTACTTC. V usage is TRBV18 and J usage is TRBJ2-5; D uncertain. This CDR3 spans 13 amino acids. V shed 1 base and J shed 3 bases, with 6 bases lying between them. Germline V CDR1 and CDR2: KGHSH, LQKENI.

The chain links TRBV6-1 to TRBJ1-4; D remains unclear. Per the germline V gene, CDR1 is MNHNS and CDR2 is SASEGT. Trimming shortened V by 7 bases and J by 4 bases, and 10 bases separated the two germline ends. The CDR3 is 13 amino acids. The CDR3 protein is CASNLSVNEKLFF. The CDR3 nucleotides are TGTGCCAGCAACTTGAGCGTTAATGAAAAACTGTTTTTT.

The chain has TRBV27 and TRBJ1-1; TRBD1 matches at 8 bases. The CDR3 has 17 residues. Germline V CDR1 and CDR2: MNHEY, SMNVEV (reference sequence). Trimming removed 1 base from V and 4 bases from J; junction bases left unmatched: 11. DNA of the CDR3: TGTGCCAGCAGTTTATGGTTAACGGGGACAGGAGGCACTGAAGCTTTCTTT. It yields the protein CASSLWLTGTGGTEAFF.

The chain joins TRBV28 to TRBJ2-3, with D possibly being TRBD2 (5 bases). Germline V gene data show CDR1 as MDHEN and CDR2 as SYDVKM. V lost 6 bases and J 3 bases, leaving 19 bases between the germline ends. CDR3 length equals 16 residues. CDR3 DNA: TGTGCCAGCAGCTCCTTCCTAGGGAGAGGAACAGATACGCAGTATTTT. Protein product: CASSSFLGRGTDTQYF.

This clone was observed once. The J gene is TRBJ2-5, the V gene TRBV14, with D unclear. The germline V gene has CDR1 SGHDN and CDR2 FVKESK. This CDR3 comprises 11 residues. Deletions cut 4 bases from V and 6 bases from J, with 6 bases between. The CDR3 region is CASSLGKTQYF. The CDR3 nucleotides are TGTGCCAGCAGCCTGGGGAAGACCCAGTACTTC. The whole variable domain, filled in from reference TRBV14 and TRBJ2-5, reads EAGVTQFPSHSVIEKGQTVTLRCDPISGHDNLYWYRRVMGKEIKFLLHFVKESKQDESGMPNNRFLAERTGGTYSTLKVQPAELEDSGVYFCASSLGKTQYFGPGTRLLVL.

This rearrangement joins TRBV11-1 to TRBJ1-6, with 11 nucleotides matching TRBD1. Germline V gives CDR1 SGHAT, CDR2 FQDESV (reference sequence). This CDR3 is built from 16 residues. Losses at the gene ends were 1 base for V and 6 bases for J; bases not matched to a gene: 2. The CDR3 bases are TGTGCCAGCAGCTTAGGGACAGGGGGCTCTAATTCACCCCTCCACTTT. Its protein product is CASSLGTGGSNSPLHF.

The V and J genes are TRBV27 and TRBJ2-7, with 8 bases lining up with TRBD2. The CDR3 is made up of 13 amino acids. V was pared by 10 bases and J by 3 bases, with 8 bases of the junction left unmatched. Per the germline V gene, CDR1 is MNHEY and CDR2 is SMNVEV (reference sequence). The CDR3 DNA reads TGTGCCACCGGGGGCGGGGGGATCTACGAGCAGTACTTC. Translation gives CATGGGGIYEQYF.

This clone rates as medium-sized (0.01 to 0.1%). The chain links TRBV9 to TRBJ1-1; D uncertain. Between the trimmed V and J ends, which lost 3 bases and 3 bases, there was a span of 21 bases. CDR1 is SGDLS, CDR2 YYNGEE, per germline. The CDR3 consists of 17 residues. DNA for the CDR3: TGTGCCAGCAGCGCGGGTTCTGGACGGAAGGTGTACACTGAAGCTTTCTTT. Translated, it gives CASSAGSGRKVYTEAFF.

This chain connects TRBV28 to TRBJ1-1; no clear D. Germline CDR1 and CDR2: MDHEN and SYDVKM. The CDR3 length is 12 residues. V lost 6 bases and J lost 3, with 8 bases in between. CDR3 in amino acids: CASSRLDTEAFF. Here the CDR3 DNA reads TGTGCCAGCAGCCGGCTAGACACTGAAGCTTTCTTT.

V usage is TRBV28 and J usage is TRBJ2-7; D uncertain. Germline CDR1 MDHEN, CDR2 SYDVKM. The CDR3 totals 13 residues. With 2 bases removed from V and 3 bases from J, the gap between germline ends came to 8 bases. CDR3 region: CASSLQVVYEQYF. For the CDR3, the DNA is TGTGCCAGCAGTTTACAGGTAGTCTACGAGCAGTACTTC.

This sequence joins TRBV30 and TRBJ2-3; D unresolved. The length of the CDR3 is 11 residues. Trimming left V 4 bases short and J 4 bases short, with 6 bases between. CDR1 and CDR2 from the germline V gene are GTSNPN and SVGIG (reference sequence). Here the CDR3 DNA reads TGTGCCTGGAAGGGTTCAGATACGCAGTATTTT. It translates to CAWKGSDTQYF. Full variable domain (outside the CDR3, taken from reference TRBV30 and TRBJ2-3): SQTIHQWPATLVQPVGSPLSLECTVEGTSNPNLYWYRQAAGRGLQLLFYSVGIGQISSEVPQNLSASRPQDRQFILSSKKLLLSDSGFYLCAWKGSDTQYFGPGTRLTVL.

The chain has TRBV5-5 and TRBJ1-4; D not resolved. This CDR3 spans 16 amino acids. Trimming stripped 0 bases from V and 0 bases from J, with 9 bases between. Germline V gene data show CDR1 as SGHKS and CDR2 as YYEKEE (reference sequence). The CDR3 here is CASSLAQLATNEKLFF. CDR3 bases: TGTGCCAGCAGCTTGGCACAGCTAGCAACTAATGAAAAACTGTTTTTT.

Here the CDR3 reads CASSTLTGGHNEKLFF. The CDR3 DNA follows: TGTGCCAGCAGTACGTTGACCGGGGGCCATAATGAAAAACTGTTTTTT. V usage is TRBV27 and J usage is TRBJ1-4; TRBD1 might be the D (6 bases). The CDR3 totals 16 residues. Trimming took off 5 bases at V and 4 bases at J, with 17 bases between the two ends. Germline CDR1 reads MNHEY; CDR2 reads SMNVEV (reference sequence).

In its sample, this clone was seen a few times. This chain joins TRBV18 and TRBJ1-5; weak D call: TRBD1 (6 bases). The CDR3 contains 15 residues. Per the germline V gene, CDR1 is KGHSH and CDR2 is LQKENI. V gave up 4 bases and J gave up 6 bases, with 16 bases separating them. This CDR3 reads CASSQSAGASQPQHF. The CDR3 coding sequence is TGTGCCAGCTCACAATCAGCGGGGGCCAGTCAGCCCCAGCATTTT. Combining the CDR3 with reference TRBV18 and TRBJ1-5 gives the whole variable domain NAGVMQNPRHLVRRRGQEARLRCSPMKGHSHVYWYRQLPEEGLKFMVYLQKENIIDESGMPKERFSAEFPKEGPSILRIQQVVRGDSAAYFCASSQSAGASQPQHFGDGTRLSIL.